This TCR beta chain was captured in a study of blood T cell repertoires in COVID-19. Study-wide context: Samples came from the United States, Italy and Spain, spanning acute and convalescent COVID-19. PBMCs, B-cell-depleted T cells, or T cells provided the cDNA or gDNA that made up the material.

CDR3 length equals 13 residues. Trimming took 0 bases from V and 4 from J, leaving 5 bases between them. CDR1 and CDR2 (germline): SGHRS, YFSETQ. The data were produced by immunoSEQ multiplex PCR, yet TCRdb's version contains in-frame clones alone and is incomplete. The sample holds more than 250,000 clones; 83% are singletons and the top ten take roughly 1.1%. The rearrangement links TRBV5-1 to TRBJ1-3; no clear D gene. Source material: peripheral blood. The sequence was obtained from a woman in her fifties or sixties with acute or convalescent COVID-19. The CDR3 DNA reads as TGCGCCAGCAGCTTGGATGAGGGAAACACCATATATTTT. Translated, it gives CASSLDEGNTIYF.